This passage covers 12 T cell receptor beta chains from one sample sequenced in a study of cytomegalovirus exposure and HLA in healthy donors. The primer mix had 60 Vbeta and 13 Jbeta primers. Assay: immunoSEQ multiplex PCR; the TCRdb copy retains only in-frame clones and omits some. The sample has roughly 180,000 clones, under 85% seen once. The material sequenced was PBMCs. The source is a man between 18 and 29 years old in good health and CMV-seronegative.

The chain combines TRBV5-1 with TRBJ2-5; D perhaps matches TRBD1 (6 bases). V lost 2 bases, J lost 2 bases, and 16 bases lay in between. Germline-derived CDR1 and CDR2 are SGHRS and YFSETQ. The CDR3 is 16 residues long. CDR3 sequence: CASSFGIGGQQETQYF. CDR3 bases: TGCGCCAGCAGCTTTGGAATTGGTGGACAGCAAGAGACCCAGTACTTC.

V and J are TRBV27 and TRBJ2-7; TRBD1 might be the D (6 bases). The CDR3 is 12 amino acids. Per the germline V gene, CDR1 is MNHEY and CDR2 is SMNVEV (reference sequence). Trimming pared 7 bases from V and 3 bases from J, leaving 10 bases between. The CDR3: CASKQQGYEQYF. CDR3 DNA sequence: TGTGCCAGCAAACAACAGGGCTACGAGCAGTACTTC.

V and J are TRBV5-1 and TRBJ1-1; tentative D call: TRBD1 (5 bases). CDR3 length: 14 residues. The germline CDR1 and CDR2 sequences are SGHRS and YFSETQ. Trimming shortened V by 1 base and J by 8 bases, and 15 bases separated the two germline ends. The CDR3 protein is CASSLYGRASEAFF. For the CDR3, the DNA is TGCGCCAGCAGCTTGTACGGCAGGGCATCGGAAGCTTTCTTT.

The chain recombines TRBV6-1 with TRBJ2-1, with 12 bases identical to TRBD2. CDR1 is MNHNS and CDR2 is SASEGT in the germline V gene. Germline trimming cut 6 bases from V and 9 bases from J; bases unmatched to any gene: 6. The CDR3 contains 14 residues. The chain's CDR3 is CASRLAGGNPEQFF. The CDR3 nucleotides are TGTGCCAGCAGACTAGCGGGAGGTAACCCTGAGCAGTTCTTC.

Here the CDR3 DNA reads TGTGCCAGCAGGGACAGACCTCAAGAGACCCAGTACTTC. It encodes CASRDRPQETQYF. The gene calls are TRBV2 and TRBJ2-5; the D gene is possibly TRBD1 (6 bases). The CDR3 totals 13 residues. Germline CDR1 SNHLY, CDR2 FYNNEI. V was cut by 6 bases and J by 2 bases, with 10 bases left in between.

The chain joins TRBV27 to TRBJ2-7; 10 bases align to TRBD2. Germline CDR1 MNHEY, CDR2 SMNVEV (reference sequence). This CDR3 region has 14 residues. The J segment lost 2 bases and the V segment lost 4 bases, leaving 2 bases of the junction unmatched. This CDR3 is CASSSLAGPYEQYF. DNA of the CDR3: TGTGCCAGCAGTTCACTAGCGGGACCCTACGAGCAGTACTTC.

This clone is medium-sized within its sample. The chain joins TRBV4-1 to TRBJ1-1; a weak D match, TRBD1 (6 bases). Germline lookup yields CDR1 MGHRA and CDR2 YSYEKL. This CDR3 is built from 17 residues. V was pared by 6 bases and J by 0 bases, with 20 bases between. The CDR3 region is CASSLGGVSAVNTEAFF. The CDR3 DNA sequence: TGCGCCAGCAGTCTAGGGGGAGTGAGCGCGGTGAACACTGAAGCTTTCTTT.

The chain carries TRBV29-1 and TRBJ2-7, with D unresolved. Germline CDR1 and CDR2: SQVTM and ANQGSEA. The CDR3 is 12 amino acids. Trimming took 0 bases from V and 4 from J, leaving 7 bases between them. The CDR3 bases are TGCAGCGTTGAAGAAGAGAGATACGAGCAGTACTTC. This sequence encodes CSVEEERYEQYF.

The rearrangement uses TRBV2 and TRBJ1-2; D remains ambiguous. Trimming took 7 bases from V and 1 from J, leaving 10 bases between them. The V gene's germline CDR1 is SNHLY and CDR2 FYNNEI. This CDR3 has 13 amino acids. DNA for the CDR3: TGTGCCAGCACCCTCGTTCTTAACTATGGCTACACCTTC. It is translated as CASTLVLNYGYTF.

The rearrangement uses TRBV2 and TRBJ2-1; 8 bases are shared with TRBD2. CDR3 length: 14 amino acids. CDR1 and CDR2 (germline): SNHLY, FYNNEI. V lost 7 bases, J lost 5 bases, and 7 bases stayed unmatched. CDR3 sequence: CASMVELADNEQFF. CDR3 bases: TGTGCCAGCATGGTCGAACTAGCGGACAATGAGCAGTTCTTC.

The chain recombines TRBV27 with TRBJ2-7; 7 nucleotides agree with TRBD1. The trim removed 6 bases at V and 3 bases at J, leaving 8 bases unmatched. This CDR3 is built from 14 residues. Looked up from germline, CDR1 is MNHEY and CDR2 is SMNVEV (reference sequence). CDR3 in DNA: TGTGCCAGCAGGAACAGACAGGGCGGCTACGAGCAGTACTTC. This codes for CASRNRQGGYEQYF.

The J gene is TRBJ1-1, the V gene TRBV13; D uncertain. Trimming removed 6 bases from V and 0 bases from J, with 11 bases in between. Per the germline V gene, CDR1 is PRHDT and CDR2 is FYEKMQ (reference sequence). This CDR3 comprises 14 residues. CDR3: CASRRRGMNTEAFF. The CDR3 DNA sequence: TGTGCCAGCAGACGGAGAGGAATGAACACTGAAGCTTTCTTT.